These 23 T cell receptor beta chains originate from one sample sequenced in a study of T cell repertoires in cytomegalovirus infection. TCRdb re-called the reads through MiXCR, storing one row per CDR3 protein. The sample yields approximately 990,000 distinct CDR3 sequences, about 33% seen once. The antigens for these receptors are not known. This material consisted of cultured CD8+ T cells from PBMCs, taken from culture after CMV antigen stimulation. These receptors came from a human donor in good health (CMV status not recorded). Some clones in this sample may be carry-over from other donors' samples.

The chain has TRBV7-6 and TRBJ2-4; perhaps TRBD2 as D (5 bases). The CDR3 covers 16 residues. The germline V and J ends were trimmed by 2 bases and 1 base, with 12 bases remaining between them. CDR1 and CDR2 (germline): SGHVS, FNYEAQ. The CDR3 is CASSLTGMKAKNIQYF. In DNA, the CDR3 is TGTGCCAGCAGCTTAACGGGGATGAAGGCCAAAAACATTCAGTACTTC.

This clonotype was counted between two and nine times. This chain uses TRBV6-1 with TRBJ2-3, with D tentatively TRBD1 (5 bases). Germline V gene lookup returns CDR1 MNHNS and CDR2 SASEGT. The CDR3 runs 16 residues. V was clipped by 5 bases and J by 0 bases, with 15 bases between them. CDR3 nucleotide sequence: TGTGCCAGCAGTCTCCAGGGTAGCTCTAGCACAGATACGCAGTATTTT. Amino acids: CASSLQGSSSTDTQYF.

This rearrangement joins TRBV6-6 to TRBJ2-1; possible D gene TRBD1, 6 bases. Trimming removed 7 bases from V and 4 bases from J, with 14 bases in between. Germline CDR1 and CDR2: MNHNY and SVGAGI (reference sequence). The CDR3 totals 14 residues. This chain's CDR3 is CASNLDSLYNEQFF. CDR3 coding DNA: TGTGCCAGCAACCTGGACAGCCTATACAATGAGCAGTTCTTC.

The chain employs TRBV7-6 and TRBJ2-1, with 11 bases fitting TRBD2. V dropped 5 bases and J dropped 6; count of bases not matched to a gene: 30. CDR3 length: 23 amino acids. From germline, CDR1 is SGHVS and CDR2 FNYEAQ. DNA of the CDR3: TGTGCCAGCAGCCTGGGGACAGCTTCACTAGCGGGGGTCGGGGGGTTTAGGGGCAATGAGCAGTTCTTC. Translation: CASSLGTASLAGVGGFRGNEQFF.

This clonotype turned up a few times. The chain couples TRBV10-2 to TRBJ2-2; 7 bases are a match to TRBD2. The J segment lost 7 bases and the V segment lost 2 bases, leaving 7 bases of the junction unmatched. CDR3 length: 15 amino acids. Germline V lookup: CDR1 WSHSY, CDR2 SAAADI. The CDR3 DNA sequence: TGCGCCAGCAGTGAGCGGGGGGTGTTTAGCGGGGAGCTGTTTTTT. This translates into CASSERGVFSGELFF.

This sequence joins TRBV5-5 and TRBJ2-1, with D possibly TRBD2 on 6 matching bases. Germline V gives CDR1 SGHKS, CDR2 YYEKEE (reference sequence). Trimming cost V 6 bases and J 5 bases, with 15 bases left between them. The CDR3 sequence is 14 residues long. The CDR3 DNA is TGTGCCAGCAATTCCCGGGGGACTGACAATGAGCAGTTCTTC. This sequence encodes CASNSRGTDNEQFF.

The chain is built from TRBV19 and TRBJ1-5; D not certain. With 0 bases removed from V and 6 bases from J, the gap between germline ends came to 6 bases. The CDR3 loop spans 13 amino acids. Germline CDR1 reads LNHDA; CDR2 reads SQIVND (reference sequence). CDR3 in amino acids: CASSIDHGQPQHF. The CDR3 nucleotides read TGTGCCAGTAGTATAGATCATGGTCAGCCCCAGCATTTT.

This clonotype was detected ten times or more. The genes are TRBV7-9 and TRBJ2-7; maybe TRBD1 (5 bases). Trimming took 3 bases from V and 5 from J, leaving 8 bases between them. The germline V gene has CDR1 SEHNR and CDR2 FQNEAQ (reference sequence). The CDR3 consists of 12 residues. CDR3 nucleotides: TGTGCCAGCAGCTTCCAAGGGGACGAGCAGTACTTC. Its translation is CASSFQGDEQYF.

The rearrangement links TRBV7-3 to TRBJ2-3; D is uncertain. V dropped 0 bases and J dropped 4 bases, with 5 bases sitting between them. Germline CDR1 is SGHTA and CDR2 is FQGTGA. The CDR3 totals 13 residues. The CDR3 DNA follows: TGTGCCAGCAGCTTAACCCTGTCAGATACGCAGTATTTT. Protein: CASSLTLSDTQYF.

CDR3 sequence: CASSSTVVEQYV. In DNA, the CDR3 is TGTGCCAGCAGCTCTACGGTGGTGGAGCAGTACGTC. The chain couples TRBV7-9 to TRBJ2-7; D remains unclear. CDR1 SEHNR and CDR2 FQNEAQ come from the germline V gene (reference sequence). CDR3 length equals 12 residues. The ends were cut back, 4 bases at V and 7 bases at J, with 11 bases in the middle.

This clonotype was picked up a small number of times. The chain joins TRBV7-4 to TRBJ1-4; D is unclear. Trimming cost V 1 base and J 5 bases, with 2 bases left between them. Germline V gives CDR1 SGHVT, CDR2 SQSDAQ. The CDR3 totals 12 residues. DNA for the CDR3: TGTGCCAGCAGCTTAGGAAATGAAAAACTGTTTTTT. Translating it yields CASSLGNEKLFF.

Here the CDR3 reads CASSESRDVSTEAFF. CDR3 coding DNA: TGCGCCAGCAGTGAGTCGAGGGACGTGAGCACTGAAGCTTTCTTT. This chain connects TRBV10-1 to TRBJ1-1, with D perhaps TRBD1 (5 bases). Trimming took off 0 bases at V and 4 bases at J, with 12 bases between the two ends. The germline CDR1 and CDR2 sequences are WNHNN and SYGVQD (reference sequence). The CDR3 is made up of 15 amino acids.

V usage is TRBV6-6 and J usage is TRBJ1-2; 9 bases are a match to TRBD1. With 2 bases clipped from V and 2 bases from J, the junction kept 0 bases outside the gene matches. This CDR3 contains 14 residues. The germline CDR1 and CDR2 sequences are MNHNY and SVGAGI (reference sequence). Written as DNA, the CDR3 is TGTGCCAGCAGTTACGACAGGGGGAACTATGGCTACACCTTC. Translated, it gives CASSYDRGNYGYTF.

V is TRBV12-3 or TRBV12-4 and J is TRBJ2-3; no firm D call. With 5 bases removed from V and 6 bases from J, the gap between germline ends came to 12 bases. The CDR3 sequence is 13 residues long. DNA of the CDR3: TGTGCCAGCAGTATAGGCGGCGGCGATACGCAGTATTTT. Translating it yields CASSIGGGDTQYF.

V usage is TRBV7-9 and J usage is TRBJ1-4; 8 bases line up with TRBD1. The ends lost 2 bases at V and 7 bases at J; junction bases unmatched: 6. Germline values: CDR1 SEHNR, CDR2 FQNEAQ (reference sequence). This CDR3 spans 15 amino acids. The CDR3 protein is CASSLFQGASEKLFF. CDR3 nucleotides: TGTGCCAGCAGCTTATTTCAGGGGGCCAGTGAAAAACTGTTTTTT. Full variable domain (rest looked up from reference TRBV7-9 and TRBJ1-4): DTGVSQNPRHKITKRGQNVTFRCDPISEHNRLYWYRQTLGQGPEFLTYFQNEAQLEKSRLLSDRFSAERPKGSFSTLEIQRTEQGDSAMYLCASSLFQGASEKLFFGSGTQLSVL.

This clonotype was seen ten or more times. V and J are TRBV7-8 and TRBJ2-2; D unclear. With 2 bases removed from V and 3 bases from J, the gap between germline ends came to 7 bases. Germline V gene data show CDR1 as SGHVS and CDR2 as FQNEAQ. This CDR3 has 14 residues. The CDR3 DNA reads TGTGCCAGCAGCTTAACCAGTGACACCGGGGAGCTGTTTTTT. Translation: CASSLTSDTGELFF. Based on the CDR3 plus reference TRBV7-8 and TRBJ2-2, the full variable domain is GAGVSQSPRYKVAKRGQDVALRCDPISGHVSLFWYQQALGQGPEFLTYFQNEAQLDKSGLPSDRFFAERPEGSVSTLKIQRTQQEDSAVYLCASSLTSDTGELFFGEGSRLTVL.

There are a few counts of this clonotype. This chain connects TRBV7-9 to TRBJ2-5; D call uncertain. With 5 bases removed from V and 5 bases from J, the gap between germline ends came to 6 bases. The germline V gene encodes CDR1 SEHNR and CDR2 FQNEAQ (reference sequence). The CDR3 consists of 11 residues. The CDR3 spells CASSPMETQYF. CDR3 DNA: TGTGCCAGCAGCCCCATGGAGACCCAGTACTTC. The variable domain in full, completed from reference TRBV7-9 and TRBJ2-5, reads DTGVSQNPRHKITKRGQNVTFRCDPISEHNRLYWYRQTLGQGPEFLTYFQNEAQLEKSRLLSDRFSAERPKGSFSTLEIQRTEQGDSAMYLCASSPMETQYFGPGTRLLVL.

Many counts were recorded for this clonotype. This rearrangement joins TRBV6-5 to TRBJ2-3, with TRBD2 identical over 11 bases. The length of the CDR3 is 14 residues. V gave up 5 bases and J gave up 4 bases; unmatched junction bases: 2. CDR1 is MNHEY, CDR2 SVGAGI, per germline. In DNA, the CDR3 is TGTGCCAGCAGTGAACTAGCGGGGGCAGATACGCAGTATTTT. Protein product: CASSELAGADTQYF.

V is TRBV7-9 and J is TRBJ2-5; D remains ambiguous. The CDR3 runs 14 residues. Trimming cost V 1 base and J 2 bases, with 8 bases left between them. The germline V gene has CDR1 SEHNR and CDR2 FQNEAQ (reference sequence). DNA for the CDR3: TGTGCCAGCAGCTTAGTCAGCAGTCAAGAGACCCAGTACTTC. This sequence encodes CASSLVSSQETQYF.

Remarks on this clonotype: One junction end does not reproduce the germline sequence, and a read error may be involved. The gene calls are TRBV13 and TRBJ2-7; TRBD1 matches 9 bases. Germline-derived CDR1 and CDR2 are PRHDT and FYEKMQ (reference sequence). This CDR3 contains 15 residues. The CDR3, as DNA: TGTGTCAGCAGCTTAGGCCGGACAGGGGTCCACGAGCAGTACTTC. This gives the protein CVSSLGRTGVHEQYF.

This clonotype has a handful of counts. The chain joins TRBV6-2 or TRBV6-3 to TRBJ2-7, with D maybe TRBD1 (5 bases). Germline CDR1 reads MNHEY; CDR2 reads SVGEGT. Trimming removed 4 bases at V and 2 bases at J, with 15 bases between. CDR3 length: 15 amino acids. Here the CDR3 DNA reads TGTGCCAGCAGTTTTTTCCAAGACAGAGCCTACGAGCAGTACGTC. This codes for CASSFFQDRAYEQYV.

This clonotype came up a few times. The rearrangement joins TRBV2 to TRBJ2-1; 7 bases fit TRBD2. The CDR3 spans 14 residues. Germline V CDR1 and CDR2: SNHLY, FYNNEI. V lost 7 bases and J lost 6; bases outside the gene matches: 9. The CDR3 bases are TGTGCCAGCACTTTGGGGGGGGGACCCAATGAGCAGTTCTTC. Translated, it gives CASTLGGGPNEQFF.

The DNA of the CDR3 is TGTGCCAGCAGCTCCGACAGCCATGAAAAACTGTTTTTT. It is translated as CASSSDSHEKLFF. The chain carries TRBV7-6 and TRBJ1-4; a possible D gene is TRBD1 (5 bases). In germline, CDR1 is SGHVS, CDR2 FNYEAQ. The CDR3 is made up of 13 amino acids. Trimming took off 4 bases at V and 6 bases at J, with 9 bases between the two ends.